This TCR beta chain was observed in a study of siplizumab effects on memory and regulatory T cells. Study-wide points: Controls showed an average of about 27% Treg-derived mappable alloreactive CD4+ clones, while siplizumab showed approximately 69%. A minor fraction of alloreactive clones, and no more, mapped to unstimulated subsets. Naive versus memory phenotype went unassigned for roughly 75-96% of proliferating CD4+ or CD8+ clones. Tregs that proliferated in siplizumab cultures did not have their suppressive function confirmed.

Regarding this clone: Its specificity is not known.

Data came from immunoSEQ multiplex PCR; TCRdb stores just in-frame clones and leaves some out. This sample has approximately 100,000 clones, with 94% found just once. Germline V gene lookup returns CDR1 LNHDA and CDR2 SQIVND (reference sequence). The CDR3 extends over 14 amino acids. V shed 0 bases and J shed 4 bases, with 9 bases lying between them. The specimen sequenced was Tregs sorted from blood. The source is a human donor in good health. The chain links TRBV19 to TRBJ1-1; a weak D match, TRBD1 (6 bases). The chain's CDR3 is CASSIEPRGTEAFF. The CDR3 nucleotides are TGTGCCAGTAGTATAGAACCCAGGGGCACTGAAGCTTTCTTT.